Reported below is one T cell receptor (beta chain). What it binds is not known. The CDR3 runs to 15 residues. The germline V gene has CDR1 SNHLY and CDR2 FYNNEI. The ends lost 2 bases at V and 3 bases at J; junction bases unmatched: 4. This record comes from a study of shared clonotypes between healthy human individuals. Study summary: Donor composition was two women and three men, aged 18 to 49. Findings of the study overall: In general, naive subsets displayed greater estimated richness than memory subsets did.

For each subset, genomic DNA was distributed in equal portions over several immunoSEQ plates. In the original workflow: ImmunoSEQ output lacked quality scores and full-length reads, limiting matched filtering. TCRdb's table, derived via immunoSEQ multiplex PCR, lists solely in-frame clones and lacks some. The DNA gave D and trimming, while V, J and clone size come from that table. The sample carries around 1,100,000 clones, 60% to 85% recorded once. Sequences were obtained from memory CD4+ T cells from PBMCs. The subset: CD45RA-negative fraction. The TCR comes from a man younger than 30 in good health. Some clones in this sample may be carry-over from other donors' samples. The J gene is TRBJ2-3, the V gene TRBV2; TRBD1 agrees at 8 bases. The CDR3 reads CASSENRGATDTQYF. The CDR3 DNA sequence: TGTGCCAGCAGTGAAAACAGGGGGGCGACAGATACGCAGTATTTT.